This is a list of T cell receptor beta chains from one sample in a study of tumor and adjacent non-tumor tissue in lung cancer. One entry per CDR3 protein, called by TCRdb with MiXCR from the multiplex PCR reads. The repertoire has 90,000 to 110,000 distinct CDR3 sequences, around 80% of them found once; the top ten carry 30% to 45%. Sequencing was carried out using lung tumor tissue. Receptor source: an older woman with non-small cell lung cancer. CDR3s include the opening cysteine and the closing phenylalanine or tryptophan. D genes are given only for firm matches. Clone size is stated in some rows and not others, as once, few, many or a class when expanded.

D gene: -; clone size: -; J gene: TRBJ2-2; V gene: TRBV4-3; CDR3 protein: CTSSQEFVDTGELFF; CDR3 DNA: TGCACCAGCAGCCAAGAATTTGTCGACACCGGGGAGCTATTTTTT
D gene: TRBD2; clone size: -; J gene: TRBJ2-1; V gene: TRBV4-2; CDR3 protein: CVSSQAGLAGNNKQFF; CDR3 DNA: TGTGTCAGCAGCCAAGCAGGACTAGCGGGAAACAATAAGCAGTTCTTC
D gene: TRBD1; clone size: many; J gene: TRBJ1-5; V gene: TRBV6-2/TRBV6-3; CDR3 protein: CASSLTRTGARDQPQHF; CDR3 DNA: TGTGCCAGCAGTCTAACCCGGACAGGGGCGAGGGATCAGCCCCAGCATTTT
D gene: TRBD2; clone size: -; J gene: TRBJ2-1; V gene: TRBV6-5; CDR3 protein: CASSYSSGGTPYNEQFF; CDR3 DNA: TGTGCCAGCAGTTACTCGTCCGGGGGGACGCCCTACAATGAGCAGTTCTTC
D gene: -; clone size: once; J gene: TRBJ1-1; V gene: TRBV7-2; CDR3 protein: CASSLVDNMNTEAFF; CDR3 DNA: TGTGCCAGCAGCTTAGTAGACAACATGAACACTGAAGCTTTCTTT
D gene: -; clone size: -; J gene: TRBJ2-6; V gene: TRBV4-2; CDR3 protein: CATSLLQGDGANVLTF; CDR3 DNA: TGCGCCACCAGCCTTCTACAGGGTGATGGGGCCAACGTCCTGACTTTC
D gene: TRBD1; clone size: -; J gene: TRBJ1-2; V gene: TRBV28; CDR3 protein: CANRPTGGGYGYTF; CDR3 DNA: TGTGCCAACAGACCCACAGGGGGGGGCTATGGCTACACCTTC
D gene: -; clone size: -; J gene: TRBJ2-2; V gene: TRBV28; CDR3 protein: CASSFAETTGELFF; CDR3 DNA: TGTGCCAGCAGTTTTGCAGAAACCACCGGGGAGCTGTTTTTT
D gene: -; clone size: -; J gene: TRBJ2-5; V gene: TRBV5-1; CDR3 protein: CASGVGGPGSETQCF; CDR3 DNA: TGCGCCAGCGGCGTTGGAGGGCCAGGGTCCGAGACCCAGTGCTTC
D gene: TRBD1; clone size: -; J gene: TRBJ2-2; V gene: TRBV6-6; CDR3 protein: CVSSYGTVYSGGKGGELFF; CDR3 DNA: TGTGTCAGCAGTTACGGGACAGTCTATAGTGGTGGGAAGGGCGGGGAGCTGTTTTTT
D gene: -; clone size: once; J gene: TRBJ2-2; V gene: TRBV11-2; CDR3 protein: CASSLVMAAHTGELFF; CDR3 DNA: TGTGCCAGTAGCTTAGTAATGGCGGCGCACACTGGGGAGCTGTTTTTT
D gene: TRBD1; clone size: -; J gene: TRBJ2-5; V gene: TRBV7-2; CDR3 protein: CAGSLLGTGETQYF; CDR3 DNA: TGTGCCGGCAGCTTATTAGGGACAGGGGAGACCCAGTACTTC
D gene: -; clone size: -; J gene: TRBJ1-6; V gene: TRBV11-2; CDR3 protein: CACSLGPFNSPLHF; CDR3 DNA: TGTGCCTGCAGCTTGGGACCTTTTAATTCACCCCTCCACTTT
D gene: -; clone size: -; J gene: TRBJ1-5; V gene: TRBV12-3/TRBV12-4; CDR3 protein: CASKTGVNQPQHF; CDR3 DNA: TGTGCCAGCAAAACCGGGGTCAATCAGCCCCAGCATTTT